These T cell receptor beta chains were read from a single sample in a study of T cell responses to AZD1222 COVID-19 vaccine. The protocol was immunoSEQ multiplex PCR, while the TCRdb copy is restricted to in-frame clones and leaves out a portion. Among 150,000 to 200,000 clones listed, just over 85% were seen once. Source: peripheral blood, taken 28 days after the second AZD1222 dose. Receptor source: an adult who received the AZD1222 COVID-19 vaccine. Each CDR3 is given with its conserved first and last residue. The order of the fields is D gene, V gene, J gene, CDR3 DNA, CDR3 protein. A D gene is named only where the DNA matches it firmly.

>.|TRBV5-1|TRBJ2-5
TGCGCCAGCAGCCCCACGATTCAAGTTTTCCAAGAGACCCAGTACTTC
CASSPTIQVFQETQYF
>.|TRBV6-5|TRBJ1-2
TGTGCCAGCAAATTACTGGGATACTATGGCTACACCTTC
CASKLLGYYGYTF
>.|TRBV5-4|TRBJ2-7
TGTGCCAGCAGTCCGGGACAAAGGGGTTACGAGCAGTACTTC
CASSPGQRGYEQYF
>.|TRBV6-5|TRBJ1-1
TGTGCCAGCAAAGATACAGAGAACACTGAAGCTTTCTTT
CASKDTENTEAFF
>.|TRBV5-1|TRBJ1-6
TGCGCCAGCAGCGCCGGACTTTTGGTGGATAATTCACCCCTCCACTTT
CASSAGLLVDNSPLHF
>.|TRBV13|TRBJ1-3
TGTGCCAGCAGCTTAAGCAGGGACTCTGGAAACACCATATATTTT
CASSLSRDSGNTIYF
>.|TRBV5-1|TRBJ2-5
TGCGCCAGCAGCTTGGGCACCGTTAAAGAGACCCAGTACTTC
CASSLGTVKETQYF
>.|TRBV6-2/TRBV6-3|TRBJ2-7
TGTGCCAGCAGTTACGAGATGGCCTACGAGCAGTACTTC
CASSYEMAYEQYF
>.|TRBV30|TRBJ1-2
TGTGCCTGGAGTGTACTGGATGGCTACACCTTC
CAWSVLDGYTF
>.|TRBV4-2|TRBJ1-2
TGTGCCAGCAGCCAAGATAGGGGTCCTAACTATGGCTACACCTTC
CASSQDRGPNYGYTF
>.|TRBV3-1/TRBV3-2|TRBJ1-2
TGTGCCAGCAGCCAAGCTGCGGGCTACACCTTC
CASSQAAGYTF
>TRBD2|TRBV11-3|TRBJ2-1
TGTGCCAGCAGCCAATTGGGACTAGCGGACAATGAGCAGTTCTTC
CASSQLGLADNEQFF
>.|TRBV5-1|TRBJ1-2
TGCGCCAGCAGCTCAGGGACGGAATATGGCTACACCTTC
CASSSGTEYGYTF